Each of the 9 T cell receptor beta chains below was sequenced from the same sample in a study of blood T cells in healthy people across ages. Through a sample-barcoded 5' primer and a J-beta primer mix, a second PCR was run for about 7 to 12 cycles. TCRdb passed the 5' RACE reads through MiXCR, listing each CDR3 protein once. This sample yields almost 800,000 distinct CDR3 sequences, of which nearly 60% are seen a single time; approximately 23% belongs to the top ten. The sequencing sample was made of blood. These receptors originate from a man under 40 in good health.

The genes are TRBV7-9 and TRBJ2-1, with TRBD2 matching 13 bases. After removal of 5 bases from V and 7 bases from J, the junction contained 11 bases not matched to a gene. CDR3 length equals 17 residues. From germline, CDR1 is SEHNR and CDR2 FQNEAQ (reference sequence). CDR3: CASSQGGLAGLGNEQFF. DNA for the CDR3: TGTGCCAGCAGCCAGGGGGGACTAGCGGGATTAGGGAATGAGCAGTTCTTC.

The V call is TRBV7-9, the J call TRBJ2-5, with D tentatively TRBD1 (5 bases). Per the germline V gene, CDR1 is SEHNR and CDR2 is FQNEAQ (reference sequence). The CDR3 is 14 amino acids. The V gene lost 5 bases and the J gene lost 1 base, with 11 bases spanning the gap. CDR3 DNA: TGTGCCAGCAGCGCGCCGACAGCCCAAGAGACCCAGTACTTC. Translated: CASSAPTAQETQYF. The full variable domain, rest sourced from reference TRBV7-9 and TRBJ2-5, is DTGVSQNPRHKITKRGQNVTFRCDPISEHNRLYWYRQTLGQGPEFLTYFQNEAQLEKSRLLSDRFSAERPKGSFSTLEIQRTEQGDSAMYLCASSAPTAQETQYFGPGTRLLVL.

CDR3 bases: TGTGCCAGCAGGGGGTATGAAAAAGAGACCCAGTACTTC. Translated, it gives CASRGYEKETQYF. This chain connects TRBV28 to TRBJ2-5, with no clear D. CDR1 is MDHEN and CDR2 is SYDVKM in the germline V gene. This CDR3 is 13 amino acids long. Trimming stripped 6 bases from V and 3 bases from J, with 11 bases between.

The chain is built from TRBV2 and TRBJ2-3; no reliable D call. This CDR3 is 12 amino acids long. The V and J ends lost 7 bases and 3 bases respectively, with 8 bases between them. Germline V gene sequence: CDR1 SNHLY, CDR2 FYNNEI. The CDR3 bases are TGTGCCAGCAATGAGGTGACAGATACGCAGTATTTT. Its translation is CASNEVTDTQYF.

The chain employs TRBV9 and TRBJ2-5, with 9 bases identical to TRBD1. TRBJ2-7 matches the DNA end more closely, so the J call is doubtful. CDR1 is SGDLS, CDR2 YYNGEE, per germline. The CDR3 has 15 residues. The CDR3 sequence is CASSVGGTGTCEQYF. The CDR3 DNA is TGTGCCAGCAGCGTAGGAGGGACAGGGACCTGCGAGCAGTACTTC.

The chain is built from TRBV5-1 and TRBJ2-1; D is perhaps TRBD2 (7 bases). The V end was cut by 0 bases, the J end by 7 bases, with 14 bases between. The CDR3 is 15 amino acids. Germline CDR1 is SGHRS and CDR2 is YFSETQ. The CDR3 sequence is CASSLEWGGWNEQFF. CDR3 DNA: TGCGCCAGCAGCTTGGAGTGGGGGGGCTGGAATGAGCAGTTCTTC.

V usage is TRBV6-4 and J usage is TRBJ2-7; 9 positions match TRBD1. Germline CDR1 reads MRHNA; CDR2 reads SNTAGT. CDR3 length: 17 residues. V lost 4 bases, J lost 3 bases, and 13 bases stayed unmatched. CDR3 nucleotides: TGTGCCAGCAGTGCCCCTTACCGGGACAGGGTAATCTACGAGCAGTACTTC. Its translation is CASSAPYRDRVIYEQYF.

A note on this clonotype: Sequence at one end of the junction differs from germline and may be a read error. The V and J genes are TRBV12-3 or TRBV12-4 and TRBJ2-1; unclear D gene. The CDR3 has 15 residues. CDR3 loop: CASSLRWSNDKEQFF. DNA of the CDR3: TGTGCCAGCAGTTTACGGTGGTCTAACGACAAGGAGCAGTTCTTC.

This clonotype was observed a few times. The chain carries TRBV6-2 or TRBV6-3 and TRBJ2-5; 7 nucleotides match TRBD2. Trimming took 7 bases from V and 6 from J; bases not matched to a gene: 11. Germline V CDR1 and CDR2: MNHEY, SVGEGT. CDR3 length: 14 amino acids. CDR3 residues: CASTAGVVEKTQYF. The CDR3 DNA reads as TGTGCCAGCACTGCGGGAGTTGTGGAAAAGACCCAGTACTTC.